Listed below are T cell receptor beta chains from one sample, sequenced in a study of T cell changes during pregnancy in multiple sclerosis. Generated by immunoSEQ multiplex PCR, the TCRdb table keeps only in-frame clones and is missing some. The sample shows some 99,000 clones, approximately 93% of them seen only once. This material consisted of peripheral blood, taken after pregnancy. The receptor set was obtained from a female donor with multiple sclerosis, enrolled in a pregnancy study. The CDR3 runs from the conserved cysteine through the conserved F or W. A D gene is named only where the DNA matches it firmly. Clone size appears in some rows only: once, few, many, or a class for an expanded clone.

j_call d_call v_call clone_size cdr3_nt cdr3_aa
TRBJ2-7 TRBD1 TRBV6-1 - TGTGCCAGCAGTGTTCTAACAGGGGGCTCTCGGGCTGGAGAGCAGTACTTC CASSVLTGGSRAGEQYF
TRBJ2-3 - TRBV18 - TGTGCCAGCTCACCGGACACCGTGAGCACAGATACGCAGTATTTT CASSPDTVSTDTQYF
TRBJ2-3 TRBD1 TRBV30 - TGTGCCGTTAGAGGGCAGGGGGCCTGGGAAGATACGCAGTATTTT CAVRGQGAWEDTQYF
TRBJ2-7 TRBD2 TRBV30 - TGTGCCTGGAGTGGGCTAGCGGGAGTCGACGAGCAGTACTTC CAWSGLAGVDEQYF
TRBJ1-2 TRBD1 TRBV18 - TGTGCCAGCTCACCGGGACAGAACTATGGCTACACCTTC CASSPGQNYGYTF
TRBJ2-5 TRBD1 TRBV19 - TGTGCGGGGACAGCTAATTACCCTCAAGAGACCCAGTACTTC CAGTANYPQETQYF
TRBJ2-5 - TRBV27 - TGTGCCAGCAGTGTTCCCGGAGTTGTAGAGACCCAGTACTTC CASSVPGVVETQYF
TRBJ2-7 TRBD2 TRBV27 once TGTGCCAGCAGTCCGGGGGGGCAGCCCTACGAGCAGTACTTC CASSPGGQPYEQYF
TRBJ2-1 - TRBV7-3 - TGTGCCAGCAGCTTAATCCCCCGGGACAAAAATGAGCAGTTCTTC CASSLIPRDKNEQFF
TRBJ2-1 - TRBV30 - TGTGCCTGGAGTGTGGCTAGCCCCAAAGGGAATGAGCAGTTCTTC CAWSVASPKGNEQFF
TRBJ2-3 - TRBV9 - TGTGCCAGCAGCACTCGACGGAGCTTGCAGACAGATACGCAGTATTTT CASSTRRSLQTDTQYF
TRBJ2-6 TRBD1 TRBV16 - TGTGCCAGCAGCGGGACAGGGGGCTCTGGGGCCAACGTCCTGACTTTC CASSGTGGSGANVLTF
TRBJ2-5 TRBD1 TRBV7-2 - TGTGCCAGCAGCTCGACAGGGAGTCACGAGACCCAGTACTTC CASSSTGSHETQYF
TRBJ2-7 - TRBV14 once TGTGCCAGCAGCCACCGCTACGGGATTAACTACGAGCAGTACTTC CASSHRYGINYEQYF
TRBJ2-5 TRBD1 TRBV27 - TGTGCCAGCAGCCAGGGACAGGGGTCCTTCCAAGAGACCCAGTACTTC CASSQGQGSFQETQYF
TRBJ1-2 - TRBV19 - TGTGCCAGTAGTGCGACCATGGGCCAGTTAAGGGGCCGGGGCTACACCTTC CASSATMGQLRGRGYTF
TRBJ2-1 TRBD2 TRBV7-8 - TGTGCCAGCAGCTTAGCCCCTAGCGGGAGCGCCTCCTCCTACAATGAGCAGTTCTTC CASSLAPSGSASSYNEQFF
TRBJ2-7 - TRBV5-6 - TGTGCCAGCAGCAGTCTACAGGGCCCATACTACGAGCAGTACTTC CASSSLQGPYYEQYF
TRBJ1-5 TRBD1 TRBV19 - TGTGCCAGTAGTCCGGACAGGGACCAGTGGCCCCAGCATTTT CASSPDRDQWPQHF
TRBJ2-7 - TRBV6-5 - TGTGCCAGCAGTTACGATAGGGGGAACGAGCAGTACTTC CASSYDRGNEQYF
TRBJ1-1 - TRBV19 - TGTGCCAGTAGTCCTGGACAGTCCGATAGGTTCGAAGCTTTCTTT CASSPGQSDRFEAFF
TRBJ1-1 - TRBV15 - TGTGCCACCAGCAGAGGGGCGGGTTTAGCTTTCTTT CATSRGAGLAFF
TRBJ2-7 TRBD2 TRBV4-1 - TGCGCCAGCAGCCAAGTCGGGGGGGTCTCCTACGAGCAGTACTTC CASSQVGGVSYEQYF
TRBJ2-7 - TRBV11-2 - TGTGCCAGCAGCTTAATCGTGGAGTCGGACGAGCAGTACTTC CASSLIVESDEQYF
TRBJ1-1 - TRBV2 once TGTGCCAGCACCGATCGGGGGGCGTACACTGAAGCTTTCTTT CASTDRGAYTEAFF
TRBJ1-2 - TRBV28 - TGTGCCAGCAGTTTGGGGGGGCGACATGGCTACACCTTC CASSLGGRHGYTF
TRBJ2-3 - TRBV30 once TGTGCCTGGAGTGAGCATACGCAGTATTTT CAWSEHTQYF
TRBJ2-1 - TRBV18 - TGTGCCAGCTCACTGGGCTCAGGGCACAATGAGCAGTTCTTC CASSLGSGHNEQFF
TRBJ2-1 TRBD2 TRBV23-1 - TGCGCCAGCAGTCGAGCCCCCGTACTAGCGGGTTGTGAGCAGTTCTTC CASSRAPVLAGCEQFF
TRBJ2-5 TRBD2 TRBV9 once TGTGCCAGCACCAAGCGGGATATACCTCAAGAGACCCAGTACTTC CASTKRDIPQETQYF
TRBJ2-7 - TRBV18 - TGTGCCAGCTCACCGGGTCTAGCTGATCGTTACGAGCAGTACTTC CASSPGLADRYEQYF
TRBJ2-2 - TRBV27 once TGTGCCAGCAGTTTTACCAGCGGGAACACCGGGGAGCTGTTTTTT CASSFTSGNTGELFF
TRBJ2-5 - TRBV7-7 - TGTGCCAGCAGCTTAGGAGCGGTCCCCCGGGAGACCCAGTACTTC CASSLGAVPRETQYF
TRBJ1-1 - TRBV18 - TGTGCCAGCTCGCCCACAGGGACCGTGAACACTGAAGCTTTCTTT CASSPTGTVNTEAFF
TRBJ2-2 - TRBV5-4 - TGTGCCAGCACCGAGTACCGAGCGTCGGGGGGGGAGCTGTTTTTT CASTEYRASGGELFF
TRBJ2-7 - TRBV21-1 - TGTGCCAGCAGCACCGTACATCGACAGGGCCCCTACGAGCAGTACTTC CASSTVHRQGPYEQYF